The entry below describes one TCR beta chain. Its cognate antigen is unknown. Germline values: CDR1 MDHEN, CDR2 SYDVKM. The CDR3 consists of 12 residues. The ends were cut back, 7 bases at V and 2 bases at J, with 9 bases in the middle. The sample is drawn from a study of cytomegalovirus exposure and HLA in healthy donors. The study ran its PCR with 60 Vbeta and 13 Jbeta primers. The repertoire was sequenced with immunoSEQ multiplex PCR; TCRdb's copy has only in-frame clones and lacks some. Of some 120,000 clones listed, approximately 73% are singletons. Healthy bone marrow donors supplied every sample. At collection, donors were nominally healthy, but unrecorded immune exposures were probable. Overall study findings and caveats: TCR beta V- and J-gene trimming was later associated with a missense DCLRE1C variant.

The sequenced material came from PBMCs. This clonotype originated in a man aged 55 to 70 in good health and CMV-seropositive. The chain links TRBV28 to TRBJ2-7; D gene ambiguous. Here the CDR3 reads CASNEQPYEQYF. The CDR3 region has the DNA TGTGCCAGCAATGAACAGCCCTACGAGCAGTACTTC.